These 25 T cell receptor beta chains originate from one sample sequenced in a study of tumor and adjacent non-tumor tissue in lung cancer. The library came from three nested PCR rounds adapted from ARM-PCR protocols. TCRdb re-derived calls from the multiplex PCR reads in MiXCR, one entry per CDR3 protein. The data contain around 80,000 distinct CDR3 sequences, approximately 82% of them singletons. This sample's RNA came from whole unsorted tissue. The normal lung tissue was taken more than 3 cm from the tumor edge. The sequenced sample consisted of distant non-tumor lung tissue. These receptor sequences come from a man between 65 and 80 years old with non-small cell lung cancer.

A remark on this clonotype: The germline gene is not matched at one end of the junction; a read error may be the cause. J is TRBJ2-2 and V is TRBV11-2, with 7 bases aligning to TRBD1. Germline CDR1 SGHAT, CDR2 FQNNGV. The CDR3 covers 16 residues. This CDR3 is CTSSFRTGPSPGELLF. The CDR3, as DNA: TGTACCAGCAGCTTTCGGACAGGCCCTTCCCCCGGGGAGTTGCTTTTT.

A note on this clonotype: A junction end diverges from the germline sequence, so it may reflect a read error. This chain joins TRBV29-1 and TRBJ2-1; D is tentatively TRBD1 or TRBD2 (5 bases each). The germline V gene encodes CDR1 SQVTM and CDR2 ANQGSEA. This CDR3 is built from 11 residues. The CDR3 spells CSIEWGNEQFF. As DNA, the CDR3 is TGCAGCATTGAATGGGGGAACGAGCAGTTCTTC.

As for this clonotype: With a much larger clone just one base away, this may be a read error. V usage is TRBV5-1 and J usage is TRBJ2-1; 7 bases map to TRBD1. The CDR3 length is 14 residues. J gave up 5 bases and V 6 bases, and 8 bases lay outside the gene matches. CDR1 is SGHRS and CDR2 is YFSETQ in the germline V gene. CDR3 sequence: CASTSGQIHNEQFF. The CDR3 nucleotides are TGCGCCAGCACCTCGGGACAGATCCACAATGAGCAGTTCTTC.

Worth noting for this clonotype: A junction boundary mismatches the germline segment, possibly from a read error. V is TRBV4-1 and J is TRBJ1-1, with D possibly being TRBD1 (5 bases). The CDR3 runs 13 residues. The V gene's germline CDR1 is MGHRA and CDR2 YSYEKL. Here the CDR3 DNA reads TGCGCCATCAGCACCCAGGGTGGCATTGAAGCTTTCTTT. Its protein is CAISTQGGIEAFF.

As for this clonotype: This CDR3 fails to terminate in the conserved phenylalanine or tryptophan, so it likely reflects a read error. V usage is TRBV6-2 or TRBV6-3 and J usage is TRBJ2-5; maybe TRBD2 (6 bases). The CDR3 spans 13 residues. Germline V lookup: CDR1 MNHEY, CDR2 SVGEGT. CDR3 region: CANSEQSGGIQYI. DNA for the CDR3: TGTGCCAACAGTGAACAGAGTGGGGGGATCCAGTACATC.

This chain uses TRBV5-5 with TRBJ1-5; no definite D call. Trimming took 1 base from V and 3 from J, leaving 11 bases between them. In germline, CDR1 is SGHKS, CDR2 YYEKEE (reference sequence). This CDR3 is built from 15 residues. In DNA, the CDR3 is TGTGCCAGCAGCTTGTTAGGGTTCAACAATCAGCCCCAGCATTTT. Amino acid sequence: CASSLLGFNNQPQHF.

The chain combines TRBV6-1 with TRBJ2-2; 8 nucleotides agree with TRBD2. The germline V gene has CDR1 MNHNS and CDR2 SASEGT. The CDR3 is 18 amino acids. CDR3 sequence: CASGGFFFGGDNTGELFF. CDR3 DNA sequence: TGTGCGTCGGGGGGCTTCTTCTTCGGGGGGGATAACACCGGGGAGCTGTTTTTT.

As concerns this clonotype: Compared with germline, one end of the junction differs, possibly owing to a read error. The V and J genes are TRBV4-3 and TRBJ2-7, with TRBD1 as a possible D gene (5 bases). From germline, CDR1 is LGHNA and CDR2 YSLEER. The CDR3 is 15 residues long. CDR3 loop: CSSSHATKGFHEQYF. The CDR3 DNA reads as TGCTCCAGTAGCCACGCCACCAAGGGGTTCCACGAGCAGTACTTC.

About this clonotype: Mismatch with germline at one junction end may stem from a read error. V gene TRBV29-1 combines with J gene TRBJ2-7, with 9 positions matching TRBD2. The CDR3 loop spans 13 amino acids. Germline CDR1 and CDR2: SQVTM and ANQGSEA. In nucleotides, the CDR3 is TGCAGCGTTGTGCTACTAGCGGGCGGCGAGCACTTCTTC. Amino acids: CSVVLLAGGEHFF.

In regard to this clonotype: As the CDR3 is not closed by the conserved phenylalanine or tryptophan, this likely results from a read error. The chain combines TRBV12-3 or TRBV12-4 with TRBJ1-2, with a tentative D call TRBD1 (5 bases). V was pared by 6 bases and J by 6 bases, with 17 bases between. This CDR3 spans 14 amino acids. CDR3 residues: CASSQWGTYHGYTL. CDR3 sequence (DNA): TGTGCCAGCAGCCAGTGGGGCACATACCATGGCTACACCCTC.

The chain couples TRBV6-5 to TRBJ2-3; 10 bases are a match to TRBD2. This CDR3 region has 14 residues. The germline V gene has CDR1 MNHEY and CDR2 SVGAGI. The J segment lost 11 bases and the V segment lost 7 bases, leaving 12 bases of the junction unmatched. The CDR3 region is CASNLTSGANMQYF. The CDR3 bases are TGTGCCAGCAACCTCACTAGCGGGGCGAATATGCAGTATTTT.

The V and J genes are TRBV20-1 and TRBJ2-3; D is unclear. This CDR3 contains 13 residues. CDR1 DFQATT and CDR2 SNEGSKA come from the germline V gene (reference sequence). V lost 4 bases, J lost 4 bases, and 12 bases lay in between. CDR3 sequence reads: CSATPPYPDTQYF. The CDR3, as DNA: TGCAGTGCTACCCCCCCCTATCCAGATACGCAGTATTTT.

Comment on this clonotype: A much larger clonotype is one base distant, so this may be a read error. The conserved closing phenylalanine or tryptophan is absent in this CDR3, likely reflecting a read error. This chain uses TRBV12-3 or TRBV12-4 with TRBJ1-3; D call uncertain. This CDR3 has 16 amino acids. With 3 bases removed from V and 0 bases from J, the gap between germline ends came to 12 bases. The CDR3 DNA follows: TGTGCCAGCAGTTTCCCCACGGGCCCCTCTGGAAACACCATATATCTT. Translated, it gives CASSFPTGPSGNTIYL.

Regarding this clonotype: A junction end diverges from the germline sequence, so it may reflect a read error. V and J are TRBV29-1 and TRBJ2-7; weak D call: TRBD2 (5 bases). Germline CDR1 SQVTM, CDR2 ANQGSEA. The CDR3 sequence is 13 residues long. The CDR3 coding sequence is TGCAGCGTTGAAGCGGAGGACTCCTACGAGCCGTACTTC. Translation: CSVEAEDSYEPYF.

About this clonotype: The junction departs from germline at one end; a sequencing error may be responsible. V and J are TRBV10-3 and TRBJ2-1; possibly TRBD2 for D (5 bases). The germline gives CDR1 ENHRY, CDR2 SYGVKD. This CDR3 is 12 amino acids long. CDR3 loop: CACPPGNNGQFF. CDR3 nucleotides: TGTGCCTGCCCACCGGGGAACAATGGGCAGTTCTTC.

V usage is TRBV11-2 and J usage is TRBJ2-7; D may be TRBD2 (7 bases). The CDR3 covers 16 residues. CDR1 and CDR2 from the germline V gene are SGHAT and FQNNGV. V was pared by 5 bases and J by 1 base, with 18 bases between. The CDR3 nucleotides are TGTGCCAGCAGCCCCAGGAGGAGGGGGGGATCCTACGAGCAGTACTTC. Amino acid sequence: CASSPRRRGGSYEQYF.

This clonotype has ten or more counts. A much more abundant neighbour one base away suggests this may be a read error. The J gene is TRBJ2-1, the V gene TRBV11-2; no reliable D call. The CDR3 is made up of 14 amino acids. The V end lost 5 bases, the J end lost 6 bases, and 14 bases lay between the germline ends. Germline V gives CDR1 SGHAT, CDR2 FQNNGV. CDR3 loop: CASSPQGQCNEQFF. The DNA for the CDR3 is TGTGCCAGCAGCCCCCAAGGGCAGTGCAATGAGCAGTTCTTC. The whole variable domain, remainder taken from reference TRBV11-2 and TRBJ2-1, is EAGVAQSPRYKIIEKRQSVAFWCNPISGHATLYWYQQILGQGPKLLIQFQNNGVVDDSQLPKDRFSAERLKGVDSTLKIQPAKLEDSAVYLCASSPQGQCNEQFFGPGTRLTVL.

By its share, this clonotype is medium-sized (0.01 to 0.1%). The CDR3 DNA is TGTGCCAGCAGTTACACAGACTCCTACGAGCAGTACTTC. Protein product: CASSYTDSYEQYF. The chain carries TRBV6-5 and TRBJ2-7, with D unresolved. This CDR3 is built from 13 residues. Germline CDR1 and CDR2: MNHEY and SVGAGI. With 2 bases removed from V and 0 bases from J, the gap between germline ends came to 5 bases.

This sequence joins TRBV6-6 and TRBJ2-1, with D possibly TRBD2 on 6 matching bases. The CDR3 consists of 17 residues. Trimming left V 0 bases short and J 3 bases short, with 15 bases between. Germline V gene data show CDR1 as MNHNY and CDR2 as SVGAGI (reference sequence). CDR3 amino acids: CASSYSPEGGIYNEQFF. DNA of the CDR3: TGTGCCAGCAGTTACTCCCCGGAGGGCGGAATCTACAATGAGCAGTTCTTC.

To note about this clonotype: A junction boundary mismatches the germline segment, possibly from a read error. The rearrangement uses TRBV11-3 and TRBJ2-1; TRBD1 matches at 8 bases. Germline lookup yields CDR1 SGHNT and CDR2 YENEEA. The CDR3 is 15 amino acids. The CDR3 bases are TGTGCCAGCAGCTTCTACAGGGGGACCTACAATGAACAGTTCTTC. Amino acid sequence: CASSFYRGTYNEQFF.

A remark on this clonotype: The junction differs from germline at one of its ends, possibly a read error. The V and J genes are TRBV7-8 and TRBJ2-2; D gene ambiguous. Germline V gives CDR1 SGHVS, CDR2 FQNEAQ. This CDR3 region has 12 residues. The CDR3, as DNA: TGTGCCAGCAACTTAGGAACCGGAGAGCTGTTTTTT. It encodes CASNLGTGELFF.

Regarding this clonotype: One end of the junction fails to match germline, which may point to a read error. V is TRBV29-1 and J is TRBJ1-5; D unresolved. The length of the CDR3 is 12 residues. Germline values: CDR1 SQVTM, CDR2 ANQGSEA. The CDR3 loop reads CSVGQPGAPHHF. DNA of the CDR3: TGCAGCGTAGGTCAACCGGGCGCGCCCCACCATTTT.

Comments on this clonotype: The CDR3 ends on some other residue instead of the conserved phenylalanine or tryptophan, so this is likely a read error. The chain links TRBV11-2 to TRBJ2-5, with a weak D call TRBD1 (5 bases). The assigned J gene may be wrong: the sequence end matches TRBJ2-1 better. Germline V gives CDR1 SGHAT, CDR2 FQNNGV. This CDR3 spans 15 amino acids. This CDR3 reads CASSPETVGQETQFS. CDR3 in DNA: TGTGCCAGCAGCCCGGAGACAGTTGGGCAAGAGACACAGTTCTCC.

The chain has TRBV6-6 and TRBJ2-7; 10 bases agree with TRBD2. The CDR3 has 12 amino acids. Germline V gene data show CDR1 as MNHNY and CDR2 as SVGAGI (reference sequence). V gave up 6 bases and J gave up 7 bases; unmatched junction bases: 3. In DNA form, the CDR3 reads TGTGCCAGCAGGCTTAGCGGGGGGGAGCAGTACTTC. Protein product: CASRLSGGEQYF.

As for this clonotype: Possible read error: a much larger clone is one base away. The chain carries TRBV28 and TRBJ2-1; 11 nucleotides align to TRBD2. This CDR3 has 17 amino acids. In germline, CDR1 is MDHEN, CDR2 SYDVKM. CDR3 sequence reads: CTSSPRRTSGSGNEQFF. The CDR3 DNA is TGTACCAGCAGCCCAAGGCGAACTAGCGGGAGTGGCAATGAGCAGTTCTTC.